The 10 T cell receptor beta chains presented below share a single source sample, sequenced in a study of blood T cell repertoires in COVID-19 (dated by TCRdb to 2019 to 2021). Library creation used the immunoSEQ multiplex PCR assay. Not all clones reach the TCRdb copy of this immuneACCESS table, which keeps in-frame sequences only. Checked studies attribute under half of the gap to unresolved V genes and leave the rest unexplained. The sample includes about 24,000 clones, with around four fifths observed a single time. Of the sample, 7.5% to 9% is held by the ten largest clones. The sample consisted of peripheral blood. Receptors were obtained from a human donor in a cohort sampled during active COVID-19.

The count of this clone is one. This chain joins TRBV18 and TRBJ2-3; TRBD1 matches 8 bases. The CDR3 has 15 residues. The ends lost 6 bases at V and 2 bases at J; junction bases unmatched: 7. Germline V gene lookup returns CDR1 KGHSH and CDR2 LQKENI. CDR3 nucleotides: TGTGCCAGCTCGCTGACAGGGGCCTCCACAGATACGCAGTATTTT. Its translation is CASSLTGASTDTQYF.

Worth noting for this clone: This sample also contains other DNA sequences that code for the same CDR3. The chain carries TRBV6-2 or TRBV6-3 and TRBJ1-4; D unresolved. V shed 5 bases and J shed 6 bases, with 7 bases lying between them. CDR1 is MNHEY, CDR2 SVGEGT, per germline. This CDR3 spans 12 amino acids. This CDR3 reads CASSPVDEKLFF. In DNA, the CDR3 is TGTGCCAGCAGTCCGGTTGATGAAAAACTGTTTTTT.

This clone was counted only a few times. The gene calls are TRBV7-9 and TRBJ1-2, with TRBD1 matching over 7 bases. The ends lost 2 bases at V and 4 bases at J; junction bases unmatched: 4. CDR1 is SEHNR and CDR2 is FQNEAQ in the germline V gene (reference sequence). The CDR3 contains 14 residues. The CDR3: CASSLSGTVYGYTF. CDR3 bases: TGTGCCAGCAGCTTAAGTGGGACAGTCTATGGCTACACCTTC.

The rearrangement joins TRBV7-8 to TRBJ2-5, with 7 bases fitting TRBD2. The germline V gene has CDR1 SGHVS and CDR2 FQNEAQ. This CDR3 region has 15 residues. V dropped 5 bases and J dropped 5; count of bases not matched to a gene: 11. CDR3 amino acids: CASSPYVGGSETQYF. In DNA, the CDR3 is TGTGCCAGCAGCCCCTACGTAGGCGGGAGCGAGACCCAGTACTTC.

The chain carries TRBV15 and TRBJ2-4; 8 nucleotides line up with TRBD1. J gave up 8 bases and V 5 bases, and 14 bases lay outside the gene matches. The V gene's germline CDR1 is LNHNV and CDR2 YYDKDF (reference sequence). The length of the CDR3 is 16 residues. DNA of the CDR3: TGTGCCACCAGCTCCCTCTTTGGGGACAGGCGAGACATTCAGTACTTC. It yields the protein CATSSLFGDRRDIQYF.

The chain has TRBV9 and TRBJ2-3, with D maybe TRBD2 (6 bases). Per germline, CDR1 SGDLS and CDR2 YYNGEE. The V end lost 6 bases, the J end lost 5 bases, and 19 bases lay between the germline ends. The CDR3 is made up of 15 amino acids. CDR3 DNA: TGTGCCAGCACCCTATCCTCTAACGGGGGAGATACGCAGTATTTT. It codes for CASTLSSNGGDTQYF.

In its sample, this clone is medium-sized. This chain connects TRBV11-3 to TRBJ2-7; a possible D gene is TRBD2 (6 bases). V was cut by 1 base and J by 0 bases, with 10 bases left in between. The CDR3 has 15 residues. Germline V gives CDR1 SGHNT, CDR2 YENEEA. Here the CDR3 reads CASSLGRAGSYEQYF. Here the CDR3 DNA reads TGTGCCAGCAGCTTAGGCCGAGCGGGCTCCTACGAGCAGTACTTC.

The V and J genes are TRBV10-3 and TRBJ1-4; 12 positions match TRBD1. The germline V gene encodes CDR1 ENHRY and CDR2 SYGVKD. The CDR3 is made up of 17 amino acids. V shed 3 bases, J shed 3 bases, and the junction held 5 bases outside the gene matches. In DNA form, the CDR3 reads TGTGCCATCAGTGACCGGGACAGGGGGCTTTCTAATGAAAAACTGTTTTTT. This codes for CAISDRDRGLSNEKLFF.

This chain connects TRBV19 to TRBJ2-7; the match to TRBD1 covers 9 bases. Germline lookup yields CDR1 LNHDA and CDR2 SQIVND (reference sequence). The CDR3 is 18 amino acids. V gave up 7 bases and J gave up 2 bases; unmatched junction bases: 18. Here the CDR3 reads CASIIPRLDRGSTYEQYF. CDR3 nucleotides: TGTGCCAGTATCATCCCTCGGTTGGACAGGGGCTCTACCTACGAGCAGTACTTC. Full variable domain (missing parts from reference TRBV19 and TRBJ2-7): DGGITQSPKYLFRKEGQNVTLSCEQNLNHDAMYWYRQDPGQGLRLIYYSQIVNDFQKGDIAEGYSVSREKKESFPLTVTSAQKNPTAFYLCASIIPRLDRGSTYEQYFGPGTRLTVT.

The genes are TRBV24-1 and TRBJ2-1; D possibly corresponds to TRBD1 (6 bases). The germline V gene encodes CDR1 KGHDR and CDR2 SFDVKD. This CDR3 comprises 20 residues. Trimming cost V 5 bases and J 4 bases, with 29 bases left between them. The CDR3 spells CATSGTGKILRKGDYNEQFF. The CDR3 nucleotides are TGTGCCACCAGTGGTACAGGGAAAATACTACGCAAAGGGGATTACAATGAGCAGTTCTTC.